This TCR beta chain derives from a study of T cell responses to AZD1222 COVID-19 vaccine. Notes on the study in general: Samples come after the peak T cell response, not at day 14.

Method: immunoSEQ multiplex PCR; TCRdb's copy keeps in-frame clones and lacks some. The data hold more than 110,000 clones, with about 87% observed a single time. Note on this clone: Its antigen is undetermined.

This sequence was found in an adult in good health. The source material was peripheral blood, sampled on day 0 of AZD1222 vaccination.

The CDR3 DNA sequence: TGTGCCATCAGTGAACAGGGTAGCGGAAAATACGAGCAGTACTTC. The encoded protein is CAISEQGSGKYEQYF. J is TRBJ2-7 and V is TRBV10-3; D tentatively reads TRBD1 or TRBD2 (6 bases each). Germline CDR1 is ENHRY and CDR2 is SYGVKD. The length of the CDR3 is 15 residues. Trimming removed 3 bases at V and 4 bases at J, with 16 bases between.